These T cell receptor beta chains were read from a single sample in a study of blood T cell repertoires in COVID-19. Clones were read by immunoSEQ multiplex PCR, and TCRdb kept only the in-frame ones, dropping some. The table has more than 200,000 clones, 80% to 90% seen once. Sequences were obtained from PBMCs or T cells enriched from blood (not recorded which). The receptors derive from a woman in her twenties or thirties who had recovered from COVID-19. CDR3s include the opening cysteine and the closing phenylalanine or tryptophan. The order of the fields is V gene, D gene, clone size, J gene, CDR3 protein, CDR3 DNA. A D gene is named only where the DNA matches it firmly. Clone size appears in some rows only: once, few, many, or a class for an expanded clone.

TRBV7-9	TRBD1	.	TRBJ1-4	CASSKTGGEKLFF	TGTGCCAGCAGCAAAACAGGGGGTGAAAAACTGTTTTTT
TRBV28	TRBD1	.	TRBJ1-1	CASSQGTAEAFF	TGTGCCAGCAGTCAAGGGACAGCTGAAGCTTTCTTT
TRBV28	TRBD1	.	TRBJ2-7	CASSLPFRDRGSYEQYF	TGTGCCAGCAGTTTACCCTTCCGGGACAGGGGTTCCTACGAGCAGTACTTC
TRBV28	TRBD1	.	TRBJ2-7	CASSFLLRDRDPYEQYF	TGTGCCAGCAGTTTCTTGCTCCGGGACAGGGACCCCTACGAGCAGTACTTC
TRBV28	TRBD1	.	TRBJ1-2	CASSLGSSGQAYGYTF	TGTGCCAGCAGTTTAGGGTCTTCGGGACAGGCGTACGGCTACACCTTC
TRBV4-3	.	few	TRBJ1-1	CASSQDRERTEAFF	TGCGCCAGCAGCCAAGACCGGGAGCGGACTGAAGCTTTCTTT
TRBV18	TRBD1	.	TRBJ2-5	CASSPRTGQETQYF	TGTGCCAGCTCACCACGGACAGGCCAAGAGACCCAGTACTTC
TRBV30	.	.	TRBJ1-5	CAWSPDSNQPQHF	TGTGCCTGGAGCCCGGACAGTAATCAGCCCCAGCATTTT
TRBV19	.	.	TRBJ1-5	CASSRAVNQPQHF	TGTGCCAGTAGCAGGGCGGTGAACCAGCCCCAGCATTTT
TRBV18	TRBD1	.	TRBJ2-1	CASSPPNWVGQGDNEQFF	TGTGCCAGCTCACCACCAAACTGGGTAGGACAGGGGGATAATGAGCAGTTCTTC
TRBV4-3	TRBD1	.	TRBJ2-2	CASSQGTGADTGELFF	TGCGCCAGCAGCCAAGGGACAGGTGCCGATACCGGGGAGCTGTTTTTT
TRBV28	.	few	TRBJ2-3	CASSLAGTDTQYF	TGTGCCAGCTCCCTGGCGGGAACAGATACGCAGTATTTT
TRBV5-4	.	.	TRBJ2-2	CASSLDGRGYTGELFF	TGTGCCAGCAGCTTAGACGGGAGAGGGTACACCGGGGAGCTGTTTTTT
TRBV19	TRBD2	once	TRBJ2-1	CASRPLNAILAANNEQFF	TGTGCCAGTAGACCCCTTAATGCTATACTAGCGGCCAACAATGAGCAGTTCTTC
TRBV9	.	few	TRBJ2-7	CASSVGQWSSYEQYF	TGTGCCAGCAGCGTAGGGCAGTGGAGCTCCTACGAGCAGTACTTC
TRBV6-6	.	once	TRBJ1-1	CASREQTMNTEAFF	TGTGCCAGCAGAGAACAAACGATGAACACTGAAGCTTTCTTT
TRBV15	.	few	TRBJ1-5	CATSRGGTSNQPQHF	TGTGCCACCAGCAGGGGAGGGACTTCGAATCAGCCCCAGCATTTT
TRBV7-3	TRBD2	.	TRBJ2-1	CASSSGLAEYNEQFF	TGTGCCAGCAGCTCCGGACTAGCGGAGTACAATGAGCAGTTCTTC
TRBV2	TRBD1	.	TRBJ1-2	CASSRIGTGGGYGYTF	TGTGCCAGCAGCCGAATCGGGACAGGGGGTGGCTATGGCTACACCTTC
TRBV6-5	.	.	TRBJ2-3	CASSFRSTDTQYF	TGTGCCAGCAGTTTCCGTAGCACAGATACGCAGTATTTT
TRBV10-1	.	.	TRBJ1-1	CASSEGIERSGTEAFF	TGCGCCAGCAGTGAAGGTATCGAAAGATCGGGCACTGAAGCTTTCTTT
TRBV16	.	.	TRBJ1-5	CASSHTGGNQPQHF	TGTGCCAGCAGCCACACGGGGGGCAATCAGCCCCAGCATTTT
TRBV18	TRBD1	.	TRBJ1-1	CASSPERAGGTEAFF	TGTGCCAGCTCACCAGAGAGGGCAGGGGGCACTGAAGCTTTCTTT
TRBV3-1/TRBV3-2	.	.	TRBJ1-1	CASSPVRNTEAFF	TGTGCCAGCAGCCCTGTCAGGAACACTGAAGCTTTCTTT
TRBV4-2	.	few	TRBJ1-1	CASSQTWANTEAFF	TGTGCCAGCAGCCAAACCTGGGCGAACACTGAAGCTTTCTTT
TRBV28	TRBD1	.	TRBJ1-2	CASRGGTRGPYGYTF	TGTGCCAGCAGGGGGGGAACCAGGGGGCCCTATGGCTACACCTTC
TRBV6-5	TRBD1	.	TRBJ1-1	CASSRPTGGAFF	TGTGCCAGCAGTAGACCAACAGGGGGAGCTTTCTTT
TRBV6-2/TRBV6-3	.	.	TRBJ2-1	CASSQGPGEQFF	TGTGCCAGCAGTCAAGGACCAGGGGAGCAGTTCTTC
TRBV13	TRBD2	.	TRBJ2-7	CASSYRLAGGDNEQYF	TGTGCCAGCAGCTATAGACTAGCGGGAGGTGATAACGAGCAGTACTTC
TRBV28	.	.	TRBJ1-1	CASSSLRRGWGAEAFF	TGTGCCAGCAGCTCACTTAGGAGGGGCTGGGGGGCTGAAGCTTTCTTT
TRBV5-4	.	.	TRBJ2-7	CASSPGRGIYYF	TGTGCCAGCAGCCCCGGACGGGGTATCTACTACTTC
TRBV24-1	.	.	TRBJ1-5	CATSAVRDQPQHF	TGTGCCACCAGTGCAGTGAGGGATCAGCCCCAGCATTTT